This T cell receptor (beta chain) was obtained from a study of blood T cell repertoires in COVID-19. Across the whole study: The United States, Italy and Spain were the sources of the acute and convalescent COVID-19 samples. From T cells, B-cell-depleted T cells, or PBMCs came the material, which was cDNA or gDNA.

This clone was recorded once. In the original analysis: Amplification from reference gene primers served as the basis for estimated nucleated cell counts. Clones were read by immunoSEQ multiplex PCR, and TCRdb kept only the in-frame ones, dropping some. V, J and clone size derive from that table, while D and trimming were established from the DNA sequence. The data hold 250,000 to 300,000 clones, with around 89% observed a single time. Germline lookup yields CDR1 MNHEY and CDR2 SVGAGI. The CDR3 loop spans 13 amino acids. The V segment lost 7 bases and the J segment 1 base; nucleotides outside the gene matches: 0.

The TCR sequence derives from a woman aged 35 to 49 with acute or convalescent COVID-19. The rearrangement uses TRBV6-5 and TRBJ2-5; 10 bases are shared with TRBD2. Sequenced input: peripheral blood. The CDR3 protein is CASTSGSQETQYF. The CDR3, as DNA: TGTGCCAGCACTAGCGGGAGCCAAGAGACCCAGTACTTC.